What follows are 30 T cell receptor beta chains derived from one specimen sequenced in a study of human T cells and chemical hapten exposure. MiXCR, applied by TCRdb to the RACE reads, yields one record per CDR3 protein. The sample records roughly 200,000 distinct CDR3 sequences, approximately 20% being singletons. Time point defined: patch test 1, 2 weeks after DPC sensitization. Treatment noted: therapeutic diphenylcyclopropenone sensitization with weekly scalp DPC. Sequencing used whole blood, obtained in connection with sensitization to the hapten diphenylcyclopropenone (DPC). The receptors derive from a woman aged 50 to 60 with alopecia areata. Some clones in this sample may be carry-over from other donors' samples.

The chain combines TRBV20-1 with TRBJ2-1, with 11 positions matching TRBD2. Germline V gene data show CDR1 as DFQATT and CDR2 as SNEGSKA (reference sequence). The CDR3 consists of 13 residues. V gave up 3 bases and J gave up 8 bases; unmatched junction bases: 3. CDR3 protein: CSASVAGGHEQFF. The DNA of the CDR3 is TGCAGTGCTAGTGTAGCGGGAGGGCATGAGCAGTTCTTC.

For the CDR3, the DNA is TGTGCCAGCTCACCCAGGGTAGGCGATGAGCAGTTCTTC. This codes for CASSPRVGDEQFF. The chain combines TRBV18 with TRBJ2-1; perhaps TRBD1 as D (5 bases). Germline lookup yields CDR1 KGHSH and CDR2 LQKENI. Between the trimmed V and J ends, which lost 3 bases and 8 bases, there was a span of 11 bases. The CDR3 spans 13 residues.

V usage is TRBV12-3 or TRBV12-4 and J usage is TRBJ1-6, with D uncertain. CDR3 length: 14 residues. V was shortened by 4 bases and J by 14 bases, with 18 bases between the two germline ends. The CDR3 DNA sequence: TGTGCCAGCAGTTCCATCCCCCTCTCCGGGGCCCTCCACTTT. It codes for CASSSIPLSGALHF.

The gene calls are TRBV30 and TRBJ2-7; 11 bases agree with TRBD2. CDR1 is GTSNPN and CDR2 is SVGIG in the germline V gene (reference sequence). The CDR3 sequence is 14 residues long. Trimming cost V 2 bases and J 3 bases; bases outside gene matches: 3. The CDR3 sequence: CAWSLGLAGYEQYF. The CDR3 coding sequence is TGTGCCTGGAGTCTTGGACTAGCGGGCTACGAGCAGTACTTC.

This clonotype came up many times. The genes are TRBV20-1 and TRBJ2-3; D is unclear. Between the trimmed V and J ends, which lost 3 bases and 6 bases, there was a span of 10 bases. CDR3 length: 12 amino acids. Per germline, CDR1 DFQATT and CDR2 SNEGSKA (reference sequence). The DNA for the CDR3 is TGCAGTGCTAGTAGGGTGGGTGATACGCAGTATTTT. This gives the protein CSASRVGDTQYF.

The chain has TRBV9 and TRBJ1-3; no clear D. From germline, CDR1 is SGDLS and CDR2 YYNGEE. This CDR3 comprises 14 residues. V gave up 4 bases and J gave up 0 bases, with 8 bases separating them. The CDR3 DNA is TGTGCCAGCAGCTCCCTCCCCTCTGGAAACACCATATATTTT. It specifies CASSSLPSGNTIYF. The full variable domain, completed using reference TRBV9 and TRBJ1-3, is DSGVTQTPKHLITATGQRVTLRCSPRSGDLSVYWYQQSLDQGLQFLIQYYNGEERAKGNILERFSAQQFPDLHSELNLSSLELGDSALYFCASSSLPSGNTIYFGEGSWLTVV.

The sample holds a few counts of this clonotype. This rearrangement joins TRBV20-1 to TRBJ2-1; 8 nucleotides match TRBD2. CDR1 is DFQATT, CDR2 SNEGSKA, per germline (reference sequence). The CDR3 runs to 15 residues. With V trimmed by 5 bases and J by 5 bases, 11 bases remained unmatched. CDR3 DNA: TGCAGTGCTGAGGTGCCACTAGCGGCAAACAATGAGCAGTTCTTC. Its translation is CSAEVPLAANNEQFF.

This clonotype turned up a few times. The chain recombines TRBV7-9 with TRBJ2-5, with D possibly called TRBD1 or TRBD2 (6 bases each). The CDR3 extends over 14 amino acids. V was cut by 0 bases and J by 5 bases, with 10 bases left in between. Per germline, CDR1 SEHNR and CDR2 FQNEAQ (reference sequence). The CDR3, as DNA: TGTGCCAGCAGCTTAGCCGGGGGCGCGGAGACCCAGTACTTC. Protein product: CASSLAGGAETQYF.

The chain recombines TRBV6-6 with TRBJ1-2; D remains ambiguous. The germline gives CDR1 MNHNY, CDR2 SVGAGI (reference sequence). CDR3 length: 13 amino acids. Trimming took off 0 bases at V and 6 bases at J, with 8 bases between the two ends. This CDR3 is CASSYSGEDGYTF. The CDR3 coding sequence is TGTGCCAGCAGTTACTCTGGGGAGGATGGCTACACCTTC.

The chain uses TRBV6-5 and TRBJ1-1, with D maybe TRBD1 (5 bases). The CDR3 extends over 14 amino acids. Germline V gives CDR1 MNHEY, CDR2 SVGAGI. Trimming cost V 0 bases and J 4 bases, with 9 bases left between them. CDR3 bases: TGTGCCAGCAGTTACTCGAGGGGTCCCACTGAAGCTTTCTTT. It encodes CASSYSRGPTEAFF.

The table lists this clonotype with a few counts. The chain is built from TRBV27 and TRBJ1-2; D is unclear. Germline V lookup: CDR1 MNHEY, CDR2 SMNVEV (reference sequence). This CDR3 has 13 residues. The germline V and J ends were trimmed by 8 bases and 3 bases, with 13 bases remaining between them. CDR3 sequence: CASAEQGYYGYTF. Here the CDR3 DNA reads TGTGCCAGCGCCGAACAAGGATACTATGGCTACACCTTC.

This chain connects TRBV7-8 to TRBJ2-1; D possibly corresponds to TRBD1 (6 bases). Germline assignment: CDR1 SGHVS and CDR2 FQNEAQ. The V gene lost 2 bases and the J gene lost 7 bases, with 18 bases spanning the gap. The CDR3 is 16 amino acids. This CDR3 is CASSLILAGEKNEQFF. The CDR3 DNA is TGTGCCAGCAGCTTAATTTTGGCAGGGGAGAAAAATGAGCAGTTCTTC.

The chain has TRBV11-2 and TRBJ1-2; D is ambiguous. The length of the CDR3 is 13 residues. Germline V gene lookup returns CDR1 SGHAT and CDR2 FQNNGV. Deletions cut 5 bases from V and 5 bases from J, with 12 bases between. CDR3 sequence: CASSARREYGYTF. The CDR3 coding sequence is TGTGCCAGCAGCGCAAGACGAGAGTATGGCTACACCTTC.

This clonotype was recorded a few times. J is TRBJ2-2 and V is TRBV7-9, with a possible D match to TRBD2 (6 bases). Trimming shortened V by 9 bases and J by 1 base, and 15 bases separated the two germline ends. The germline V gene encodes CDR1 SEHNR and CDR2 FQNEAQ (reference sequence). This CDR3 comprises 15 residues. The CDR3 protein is CASTNAGRNTGELFF. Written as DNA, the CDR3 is TGTGCCAGTACAAATGCGGGACGGAACACCGGGGAGCTGTTTTTT.

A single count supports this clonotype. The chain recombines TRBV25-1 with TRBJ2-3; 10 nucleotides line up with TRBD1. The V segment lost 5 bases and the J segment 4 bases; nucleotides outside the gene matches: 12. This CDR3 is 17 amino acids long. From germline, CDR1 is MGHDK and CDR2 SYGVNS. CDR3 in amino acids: CASSLDYGTGDSDTQYF. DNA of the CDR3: TGTGCCAGCAGTCTTGACTACGGGACAGGGGACTCAGATACGCAGTATTTT.

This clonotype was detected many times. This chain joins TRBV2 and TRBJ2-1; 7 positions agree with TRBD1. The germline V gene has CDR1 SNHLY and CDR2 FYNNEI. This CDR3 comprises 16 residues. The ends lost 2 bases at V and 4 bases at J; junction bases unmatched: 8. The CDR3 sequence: CASSERASRGYNEQFF. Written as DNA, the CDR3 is TGTGCCAGCAGTGAACGGGCTAGCAGGGGGTACAATGAGCAGTTCTTC. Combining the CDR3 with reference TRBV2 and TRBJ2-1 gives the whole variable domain EPEVTQTPSHQVTQMGQEVILRCVPISNHLYFYWYRQILGQKVEFLVSFYNNEISEKSEIFDDQFSVERPDGSNFTLKIRSTKLEDSAMYFCASSERASRGYNEQFFGPGTRLTVL.

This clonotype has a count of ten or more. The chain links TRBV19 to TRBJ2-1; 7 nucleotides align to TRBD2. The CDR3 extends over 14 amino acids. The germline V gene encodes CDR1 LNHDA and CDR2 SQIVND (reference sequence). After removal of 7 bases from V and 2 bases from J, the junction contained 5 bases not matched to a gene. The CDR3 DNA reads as TGTGCCAGTACTAGCGGTTCTACCTACAATGAGCAGTTCTTC. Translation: CASTSGSTYNEQFF.

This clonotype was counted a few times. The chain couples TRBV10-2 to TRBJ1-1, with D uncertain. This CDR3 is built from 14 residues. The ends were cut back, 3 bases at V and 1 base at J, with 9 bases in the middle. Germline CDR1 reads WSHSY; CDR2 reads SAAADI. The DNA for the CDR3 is TGCGCCAGCAGTGAAAAACAGTGGAACACTGAAGCTTTCTTT. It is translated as CASSEKQWNTEAFF.

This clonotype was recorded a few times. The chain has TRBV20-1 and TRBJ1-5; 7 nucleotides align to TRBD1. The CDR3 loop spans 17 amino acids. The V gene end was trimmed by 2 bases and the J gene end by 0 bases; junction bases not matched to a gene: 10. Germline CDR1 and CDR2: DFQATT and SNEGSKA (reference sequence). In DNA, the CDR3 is TGCAGTGCTAGACAGCGGACAGGAGGTTATAGCAATCAGCCCCAGCATTTT. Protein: CSARQRTGGYSNQPQHF.

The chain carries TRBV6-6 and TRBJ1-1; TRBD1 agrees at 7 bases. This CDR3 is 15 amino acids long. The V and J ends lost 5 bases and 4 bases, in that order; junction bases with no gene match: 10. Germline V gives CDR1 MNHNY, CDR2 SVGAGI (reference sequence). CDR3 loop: CASSTRGRGGTEAFF. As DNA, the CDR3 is TGTGCCAGCAGTACCAGGGGGAGGGGAGGCACTGAAGCTTTCTTT.

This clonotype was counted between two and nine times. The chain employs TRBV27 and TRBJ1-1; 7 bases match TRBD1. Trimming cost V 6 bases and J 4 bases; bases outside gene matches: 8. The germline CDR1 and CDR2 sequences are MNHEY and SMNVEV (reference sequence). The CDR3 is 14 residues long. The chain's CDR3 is CASSMTGFSTEAFF. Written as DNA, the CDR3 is TGTGCCAGCAGCATGACAGGGTTTAGCACTGAAGCTTTCTTT.

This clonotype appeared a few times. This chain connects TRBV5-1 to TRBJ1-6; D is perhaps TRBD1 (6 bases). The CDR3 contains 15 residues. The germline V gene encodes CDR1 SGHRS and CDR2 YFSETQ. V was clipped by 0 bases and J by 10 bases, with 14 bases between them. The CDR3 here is CASSLEQGLQSPLHF. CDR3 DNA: TGCGCCAGCAGCTTGGAGCAGGGGTTGCAATCACCCCTCCACTTT.

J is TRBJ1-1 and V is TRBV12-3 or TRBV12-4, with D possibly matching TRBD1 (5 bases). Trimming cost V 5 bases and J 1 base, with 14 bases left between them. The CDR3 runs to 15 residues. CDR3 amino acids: CASSLQGLANTEAFF. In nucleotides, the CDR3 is TGTGCCAGCAGTCTTCAGGGCTTAGCGAACACTGAAGCTTTCTTT.

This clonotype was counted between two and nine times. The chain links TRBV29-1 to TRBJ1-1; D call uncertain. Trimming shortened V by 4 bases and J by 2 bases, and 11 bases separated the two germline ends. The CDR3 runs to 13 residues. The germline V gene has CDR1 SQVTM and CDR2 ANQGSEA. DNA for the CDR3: TGCAGCGTTGTTTTATTCCCAAACACTGAAGCTTTCTTT. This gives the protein CSVVLFPNTEAFF.

CDR3: CATSDSNRAQNNEQFF. CDR3 coding DNA: TGTGCCACCAGTGATTCTAACCGAGCCCAGAACAATGAGCAGTTCTTC. V is TRBV24-1 and J is TRBJ2-1, with no clear D. The V end lost 2 bases, the J end lost 5 bases, and 15 bases lay between the germline ends. The V gene's germline CDR1 is KGHDR and CDR2 SFDVKD. The CDR3 is 16 residues long.

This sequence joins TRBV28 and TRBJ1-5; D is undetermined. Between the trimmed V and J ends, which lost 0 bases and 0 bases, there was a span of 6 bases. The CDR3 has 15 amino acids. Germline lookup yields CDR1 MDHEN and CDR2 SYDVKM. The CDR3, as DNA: TGTGCCAGCAGTTTATGGCAGGATAGCAATCAGCCCCAGCATTTT. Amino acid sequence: CASSLWQDSNQPQHF.

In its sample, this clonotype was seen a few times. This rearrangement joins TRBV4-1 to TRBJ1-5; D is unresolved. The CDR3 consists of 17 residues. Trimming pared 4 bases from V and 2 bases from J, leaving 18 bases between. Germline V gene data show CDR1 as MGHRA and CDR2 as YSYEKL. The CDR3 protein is CASSLGWRPYGNQPQHF. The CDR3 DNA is TGCGCCAGCAGCCTTGGATGGAGACCTTATGGCAATCAGCCCCAGCATTTT.

The CDR3 coding sequence is TGTGCCAGCAGCCCCTCGAACATGAACACTGAAGCTTTCTTT. It yields the protein CASSPSNMNTEAFF. The chain combines TRBV9 with TRBJ1-1; D unclear. This CDR3 is built from 14 residues. V lost 4 bases to trimming and J lost 0 bases, with 10 bases between them. Per the germline V gene, CDR1 is SGDLS and CDR2 is YYNGEE.

The CDR3 sequence is CASSQEWGSGSGSGELFF. Here the CDR3 DNA reads TGTGCCAGCAGCCAAGAGTGGGGAAGTGGGAGCGGTTCCGGGGAGCTGTTTTTT. The rearrangement links TRBV4-2 to TRBJ2-2, with a weak D call TRBD2 (5 bases). The CDR3 is 18 amino acids. Germline loops: CDR1 LGHNA, CDR2 YNFKEQ. V dropped 0 bases and J dropped 6 bases, with 20 bases sitting between them.

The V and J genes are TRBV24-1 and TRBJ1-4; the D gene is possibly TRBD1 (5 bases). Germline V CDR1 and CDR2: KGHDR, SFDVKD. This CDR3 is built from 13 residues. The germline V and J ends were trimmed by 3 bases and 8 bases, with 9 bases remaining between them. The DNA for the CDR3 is TGTGCCACCAGTGATGGGGCAGTGGAAAAACTGTTTTTT. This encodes CATSDGAVEKLFF.